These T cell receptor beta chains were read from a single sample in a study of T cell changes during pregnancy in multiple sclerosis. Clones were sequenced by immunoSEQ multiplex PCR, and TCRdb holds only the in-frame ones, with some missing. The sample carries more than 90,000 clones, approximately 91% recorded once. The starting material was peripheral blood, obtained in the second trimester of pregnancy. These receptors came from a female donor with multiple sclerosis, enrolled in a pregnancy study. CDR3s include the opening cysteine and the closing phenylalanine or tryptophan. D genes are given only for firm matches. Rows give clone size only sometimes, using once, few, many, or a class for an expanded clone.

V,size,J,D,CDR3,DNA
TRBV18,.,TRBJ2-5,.,CASSPTGSGFAETQYF,TGTGCCAGCTCACCGACAGGGAGCGGGTTCGCAGAGACCCAGTACTTC
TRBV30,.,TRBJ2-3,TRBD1,CAWSVQQGITDTQYF,TGTGCCTGGAGTGTACAACAGGGGATCACAGATACGCAGTATTTT
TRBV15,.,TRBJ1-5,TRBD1,CATSSRGQGYQPQHF,TGTGCCACCAGCAGTAGGGGACAGGGTTATCAGCCCCAGCATTTT
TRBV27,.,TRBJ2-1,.,CASWGGLDEQFF,TGTGCCAGTTGGGGGGGCTTGGATGAGCAGTTCTTC
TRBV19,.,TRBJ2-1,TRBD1,CASSNRDRGHDEQFF,TGTGCCAGTAGTAACCGGGACAGGGGGCACGATGAGCAGTTCTTC
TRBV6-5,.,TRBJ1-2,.,CASSYSERVGGYTF,TGTGCCAGCAGTTACTCGGAGAGGGTTGGTGGCTACACCTTC
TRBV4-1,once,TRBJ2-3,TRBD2,CASSPEGLAADTQYF,TGCGCCAGCAGCCCAGAGGGACTAGCAGCAGATACGCAGTATTTT
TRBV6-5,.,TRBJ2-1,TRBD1,CASSYPGQREQFF,TGTGCCAGCAGTTACCCGGGACAGCGAGAGCAGTTCTTC
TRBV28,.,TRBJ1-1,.,CASTRSGSGNTEAFF,TGTGCCAGCACCAGATCGGGTTCCGGGAACACTGAAGCTTTCTTT
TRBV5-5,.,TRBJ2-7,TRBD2,CASSLATSGSRYEQYF,TGTGCCAGCAGCTTGGCCACTAGCGGGAGCCGCTACGAGCAGTACTTC
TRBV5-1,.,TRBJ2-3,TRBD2,CASSPRTSGSTDTQYF,TGCGCCAGCAGCCCTAGGACTAGCGGAAGCACAGATACGCAGTATTTT
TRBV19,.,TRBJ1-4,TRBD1,CASSVEGAKLFF,TGTGCCAGTAGTGTCGAGGGGGCAAAACTGTTTTTT
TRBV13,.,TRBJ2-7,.,CASSLGRYEQYF,TGTGCCAGCAGCTTAGGGCGCTACGAGCAGTACTTC
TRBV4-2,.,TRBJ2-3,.,CASSQDLPGSFTDTQYF,TGTGCCAGCAGCCAAGATCTGCCCGGGTCATTCACAGATACGCAGTATTTT
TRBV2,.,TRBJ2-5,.,CASTREETQYF,TGTGCCAGCACGAGGGAAGAGACCCAGTACTTC
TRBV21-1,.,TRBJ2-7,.,CASSKDPCLSGEQYF,TGTGCCAGCAGCAAAGACCCCTGCTTAAGCGGCGAGCAGTACTTC
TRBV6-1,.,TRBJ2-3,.,CASSVGQGSTDTQYF,TGTGCCAGCAGTGTTGGCCAGGGAAGCACAGATACGCAGTATTTT
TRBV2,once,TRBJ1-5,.,CASRTEGSNQPQHF,TGTGCCAGCCGGACGGAGGGGAGCAATCAGCCCCAGCATTTT
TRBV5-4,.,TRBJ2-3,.,CASSYLGGSTQYF,TGTGCCAGCAGCTACCTCGGGGGAAGTACGCAGTATTTT
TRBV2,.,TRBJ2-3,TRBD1,CASRVQGGTDTQYF,TGTGCCAGCAGGGTACAGGGGGGCACAGATACGCAGTATTTT
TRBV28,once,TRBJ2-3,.,CASSGQGRSDTQYF,TGTGCCAGCAGTGGGCAGGGCCGATCAGATACGCAGTATTTT
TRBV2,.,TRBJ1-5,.,CASSVQGTQPQHF,TGTGCCAGCAGTGTACAGGGAACTCAGCCCCAGCATTTT
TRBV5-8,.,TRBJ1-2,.,CASSLAGPGANYGYTF,TGTGCCAGCAGCTTGGCCGGTCCCGGAGCTAACTATGGCTACACCTTC
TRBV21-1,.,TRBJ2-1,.,CASSNRGNGSYNEQFF,TGTGCCAGCAGCAACAGGGGTAACGGCTCCTACAATGAGCAGTTCTTC
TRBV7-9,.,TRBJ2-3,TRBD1,CASSQTDRSTDTQYF,TGTGCCAGCAGCCAAACGGACAGGTCCACAGATACGCAGTATTTT
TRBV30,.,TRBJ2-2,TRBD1,CAWSALGTANTGELFF,TGTGCCTGGAGTGCCCTCGGGACAGCGAACACCGGGGAGCTGTTTTTT
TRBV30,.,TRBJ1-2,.,CAWSVQERYVYGYTF,TGTGCCTGGAGTGTCCAGGAACGTTACGTCTATGGCTACACCTTC
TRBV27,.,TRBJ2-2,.,CASSLRVTENTGELFF,TGTGCCAGCAGTTTAAGGGTGACAGAGAACACCGGGGAGCTGTTTTTT
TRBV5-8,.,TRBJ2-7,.,CASKRVSEQYF,TGTGCCAGCAAGAGGGTTAGCGAGCAGTACTTC
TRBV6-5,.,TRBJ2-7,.,CASSQNYYEQYF,TGTGCCAGCAGCCAAAACTACTACGAGCAGTACTTC
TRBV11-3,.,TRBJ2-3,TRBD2,CASSLGTSGISDTQYF,TGTGCCAGCAGCCTGGGGACTAGCGGGATTTCAGATACGCAGTATTTT
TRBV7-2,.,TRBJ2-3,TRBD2,CASSPAGTSGRADTQYF,TGTGCCAGCAGCCCCGCCGGGACTAGCGGGAGGGCGGATACGCAGTATTTT
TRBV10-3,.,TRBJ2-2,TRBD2,CAIHPGGGTGELFF,TGTGCCATTCACCCCGGGGGGGGCACCGGGGAGCTGTTTTTT
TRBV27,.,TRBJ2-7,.,CASSLSEGAPYEQYF,TGTGCCAGCAGTTTATCGGAAGGGGCTCCCTACGAGCAGTACTTC
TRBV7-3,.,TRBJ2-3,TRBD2,CASSHSGRYTDTQYF,TGTGCCAGCAGCCATAGCGGGCGCTACACAGATACGCAGTATTTT
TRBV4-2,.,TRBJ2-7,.,CASSYGRGSYEQYF,TGTGCCAGCAGCTATGGAAGGGGCTCCTACGAGCAGTACTTC
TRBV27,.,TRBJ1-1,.,CASSLFGRNPNEAFF,TGTGCCAGCAGTTTATTCGGCAGGAACCCCAATGAAGCTTTCTTT
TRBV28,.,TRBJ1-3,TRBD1,CASRAQGGGSGNTIYF,TGTGCCAGCAGGGCGCAGGGGGGAGGCTCTGGAAACACCATATATTTT
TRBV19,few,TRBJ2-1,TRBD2,CASSIELAGGSGQFF,TGTGCCAGTAGTATAGAACTAGCGGGAGGCAGTGGGCAGTTCTTC
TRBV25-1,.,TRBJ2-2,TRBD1,CASSEWDRVTGELFF,TGTGCCAGCAGTGAATGGGACAGGGTGACCGGGGAGCTGTTTTTT
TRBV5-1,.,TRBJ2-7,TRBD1,CASRLTGSNPLYEQYF,TGCGCCAGCAGGTTGACAGGGTCTAATCCCCTATACGAGCAGTACTTC
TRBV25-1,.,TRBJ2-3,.,CASSAVGTQYF,TGTGCCAGCAGTGCAGTGGGCACGCAGTATTTT
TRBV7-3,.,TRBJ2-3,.,CASSSTGYTDTQYF,TGTGCCAGCAGCTCCACAGGCTACACAGATACGCAGTATTTT
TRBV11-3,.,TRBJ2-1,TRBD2,CASGRGGYEQFF,TGTGCCAGCGGCCGGGGAGGGTATGAGCAGTTCTTC
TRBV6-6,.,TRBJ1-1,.,CASSFEPDSPEAFF,TGTGCCAGCAGTTTCGAACCTGACAGCCCTGAAGCTTTCTTT
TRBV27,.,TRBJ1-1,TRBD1,CASRPTGGGTEAFF,TGTGCCAGCAGACCAACAGGGGGTGGGACTGAAGCTTTCTTT
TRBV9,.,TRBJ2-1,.,CASSVALGLTDNEQFF,TGTGCCAGCAGCGTAGCTTTGGGCCTCACCGACAATGAGCAGTTCTTC
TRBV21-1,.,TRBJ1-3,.,CASSKAGYYRGEVRNTIYF,TGTGCCAGCAGCAAAGCGGGCTATTACAGGGGGGAAGTAAGAAACACCATATATTTT
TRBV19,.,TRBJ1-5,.,CASSIAGEGPQHF,TGTGCCAGTAGTATCGCGGGGGAGGGGCCCCAGCATTTT
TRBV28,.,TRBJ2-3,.,CASSPAGGFADTQYF,TGTGCCAGCAGCCCCGCCGGAGGGTTTGCAGATACGCAGTATTTT